This entry is about one TCR beta chain. What this receptor recognizes is not known. Being one base from a much bigger clone, this may be a read error. The germline V gene provides CDR1 ENHRY and CDR2 SYGVKD. Reading from cysteine to phenylalanine, the CDR3 counts 16 amino acids. The read is trimmed to its CDR3 DNA, 48 bases read in frame from base 1. This entry is derived from a study of T cell repertoires in cytomegalovirus infection (dated by TCRdb to about 2019). Describing the broader study: Donor HLA type was relevant to the analysis, because carriage of CMV infection together with the matching HLA type was indicated by public TCR beta signatures. Findings and caveats that apply to the study as a whole: The ex vivo response was dominated by HLA-C-restricted CMV-specific TCR beta clonotypes, which also provided the single most frequent clonotype in two of eight donors. In both this cohort and an independent approximately 350-donor cohort, the cumulative frequency of public TCR beta family members distinguished carriers of CMV infection plus the relevant HLA type.

The run used an Illumina HiSeq 1500. The raw public data were reprocessed by TCRdb itself: fastp quality trimming at Q25, MiXCR clonotype calling, in-frame beta chains only. Merged by CDR3 protein, the rows form single entries marked with the most common genes and DNA. In all, the sample holds 500,000 or so distinct CDR3 sequences, and approximately 17% of those were seen once. In total, the top ten clones hold around 25% of the sample. This clonotype was obtained from a human donor in good health (CMV status not recorded). Some clones in this sample may be carry-over from other donors' samples. What was sequenced was CD8+ T cells from PBMCs. Recombination joined TRBV10-3 with TRBJ2-4; the best D guess is TRBD2, with 6 bases matching. The CDR3 loop reads CAISEFEGLAKNFQYF. The DNA reads as follows: TGTGCCATCAGTGAGTTCGAGGGACTGGCCAAAAACTTTCAGTACTTC.